These 6 T cell receptor beta chains originate from one sample sequenced in a study of spatial heterogeneity in lung cancer. Regarding time point: sample taken at primary tumor resection. Unsorted whole RNA from tumor, nontumor lung or frozen PBMC underwent sequencing. TCRdb ran MiXCR on the 5' RACE reads and lists one entry per CDR3 protein. The sample consists of 82,000 or so distinct CDR3 sequences, roughly 12% of them appearing once. Sequenced material: PBMCs, taken at surgery. The source of these receptors is a male donor with early-stage non-small cell lung cancer.

This clonotype was observed many times. The chain recombines TRBV7-2 with TRBJ2-2; D possibly corresponds to TRBD1 (6 bases). The CDR3 spans 16 residues. Germline V gives CDR1 SGHTA, CDR2 FQGNSA. Trimming took off 5 bases at V and 1 base at J, with 14 bases between the two ends. The CDR3 DNA is TGTGCCAGCAGCCGTATTGGACAGATGAACACCGGGGAGCTGTTTTTT. Protein product: CASSRIGQMNTGELFF.

J is TRBJ2-1 and V is TRBV29-1; perhaps TRBD2 as D (5 bases). This CDR3 has 12 residues. The germline V gene has CDR1 SQVTM and CDR2 ANQGSEA. V lost 7 bases and J 9 bases, leaving 16 bases between the germline ends. The DNA of the CDR3 is TGCAGCGCCGCGAGGGCTTTTGGTGAGCAGTTCTTC. Its protein product is CSAARAFGEQFF.

This clonotype was counted once. Sequence at one end of the junction differs from germline and may be a read error. The chain joins TRBV20-1 to TRBJ1-1, with D unclear. The CDR3 is 14 residues long. The V gene's germline CDR1 is DFQATT and CDR2 SNEGSKA (reference sequence). The CDR3 loop reads CSARSPGRYQGLVF. In DNA form, the CDR3 reads TGCAGTGCTCGATCCCCCGGACGGTACCAAGGGCTTGTCTTT.

This clonotype has just a few counts. This rearrangement joins TRBV28 to TRBJ2-7; 10 bases line up with TRBD2. The CDR3 totals 15 residues. Germline V lookup: CDR1 MDHEN, CDR2 SYDVKM. Losses at the gene ends were 6 bases for V and 2 bases for J; bases not matched to a gene: 7. In nucleotides, the CDR3 is TGTGCCAGCAGCCTCGGCGGACTAGCGGCCTACGAGCAGTACTTC. This gives the protein CASSLGGLAAYEQYF. Supplemented by reference TRBV28 and TRBJ2-7, the full variable domain reads DVKVTQSSRYLVKRTGEKVFLECVQDMDHENMFWYRQDPGLGLRLIYFSYDVKMKEKGDIPEGYSVSREKKERFSLILESASTNQTSMYLCASSLGGLAAYEQYFGPGTRLTVT.

This clonotype came up a few times. The CDR3 loop reads CASIGRTEAFF. The CDR3 DNA is TGTGCCAGTATAGGGCGCACTGAAGCTTTCTTT. This chain connects TRBV19 to TRBJ1-1; no definite D call. CDR1 is LNHDA and CDR2 is SQIVND in the germline V gene (reference sequence). The CDR3 has 11 residues. V gave up 7 bases and J gave up 4 bases, with 7 bases separating them. The entire variable domain, with the rest obtained from reference TRBV19 and TRBJ1-1, is as follows: DGGITQSPKYLFRKEGQNVTLSCEQNLNHDAMYWYRQDPGQGLRLIYYSQIVNDFQKGDIAEGYSVSREKKESFPLTVTSAQKNPTAFYLCASIGRTEAFFGQGTRLTVV.

This clonotype was counted between two and nine times. The chain carries TRBV3-1 and TRBJ2-6, with D uncertain. This CDR3 spans 15 amino acids. Germline CDR1 and CDR2: LGHDT and YNNKEL (reference sequence). V lost 0 bases, J lost 3 bases, and 6 bases lay in between. The CDR3 nucleotides read TGTGCCAGCAGCCAAGATTCGCGTGGGGCCAACGTCCTGACTTTC. Its translation is CASSQDSRGANVLTF.